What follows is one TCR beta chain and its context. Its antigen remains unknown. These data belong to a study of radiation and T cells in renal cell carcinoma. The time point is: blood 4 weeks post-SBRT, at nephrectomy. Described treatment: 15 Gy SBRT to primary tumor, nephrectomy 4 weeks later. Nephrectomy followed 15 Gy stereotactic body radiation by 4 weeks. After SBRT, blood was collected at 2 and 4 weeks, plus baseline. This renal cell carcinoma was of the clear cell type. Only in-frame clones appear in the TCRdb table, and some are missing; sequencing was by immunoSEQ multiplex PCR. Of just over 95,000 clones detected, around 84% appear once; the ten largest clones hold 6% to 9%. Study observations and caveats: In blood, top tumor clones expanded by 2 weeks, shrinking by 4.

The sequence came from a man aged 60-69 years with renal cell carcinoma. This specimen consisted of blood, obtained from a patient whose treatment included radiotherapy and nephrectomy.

The chain's CDR3 is CAWSPGVEETQYF. The CDR3, as DNA: TGTGCCTGGAGTCCAGGGGTGGAAGAGACCCAGTACTTC. The chain couples TRBV30 to TRBJ2-5, with D possibly TRBD1 on 6 matching bases. V lost 2 bases to trimming and J lost 3 bases, with 10 bases between them. Per the germline V gene, CDR1 is GTSNPN and CDR2 is SVGIG (reference sequence). The CDR3 is 13 residues long.